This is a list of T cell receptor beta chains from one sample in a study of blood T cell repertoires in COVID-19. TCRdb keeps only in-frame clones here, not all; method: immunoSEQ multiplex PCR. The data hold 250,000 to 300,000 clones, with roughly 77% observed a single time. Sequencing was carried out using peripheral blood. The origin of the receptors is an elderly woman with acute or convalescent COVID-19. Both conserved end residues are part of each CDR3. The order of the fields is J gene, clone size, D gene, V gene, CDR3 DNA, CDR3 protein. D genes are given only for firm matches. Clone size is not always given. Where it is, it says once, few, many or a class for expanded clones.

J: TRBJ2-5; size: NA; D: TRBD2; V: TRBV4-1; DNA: TGCGCCAGCAGCCAAGGTATCCTTACTAGCGGACAAGAGACCCAGTACTTC; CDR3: CASSQGILTSGQETQYF
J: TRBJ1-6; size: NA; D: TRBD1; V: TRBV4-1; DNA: TGCGCCAGCAGCCAAGGACAGGGCAGGGATAATTCACCCCTCCACTTT; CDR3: CASSQGQGRDNSPLHF
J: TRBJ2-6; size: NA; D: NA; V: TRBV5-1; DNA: TGCGCCAGCACCCCCCGGGTCGCTCTTGGGGCCAACGTCCTGACTTTC; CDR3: CASTPRVALGANVLTF
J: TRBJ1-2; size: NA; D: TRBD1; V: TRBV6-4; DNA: TGTGCCAGTAAGACCGGGACAGGGGATCCCTATGGCTACACCTTC; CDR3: CASKTGTGDPYGYTF
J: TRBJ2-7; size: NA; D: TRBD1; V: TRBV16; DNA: TGTGCCAGCAGAGGACAGGGGAATTACGAGCAGTACTTC; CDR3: CASRGQGNYEQYF
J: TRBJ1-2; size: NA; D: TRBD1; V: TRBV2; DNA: TGTGCCAGCAGTGGGGACAGCAGCTATGGCTACACCTTC; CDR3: CASSGDSSYGYTF
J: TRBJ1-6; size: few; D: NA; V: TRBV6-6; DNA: TGTGCCAGCAGTTACTCGATACGGGGTCCGCTTAGGTTT; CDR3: CASSYSIRGPLRF
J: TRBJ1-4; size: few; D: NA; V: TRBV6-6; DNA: TGTGCCAGCTCCAGGGGAAATGAAAAACTGTTTTTT; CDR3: CASSRGNEKLFF
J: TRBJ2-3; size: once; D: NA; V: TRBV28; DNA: TGTGCCAGCAGCCCCGACAGAACTTCCACAGATACGCAGTATTTT; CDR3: CASSPDRTSTDTQYF
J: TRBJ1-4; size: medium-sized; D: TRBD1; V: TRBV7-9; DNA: TGTGCCAGCAGCTTGACAGGGACCGCTAATGAAAAACTGTTTTTT; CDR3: CASSLTGTANEKLFF
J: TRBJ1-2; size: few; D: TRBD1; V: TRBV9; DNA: TGTGCCAGCAGCGTAGCGGGGGACAGGGGCAATGGCTACACCTTC; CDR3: CASSVAGDRGNGYTF
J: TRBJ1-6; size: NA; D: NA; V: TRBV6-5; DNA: TGTGCCAGCAGTTACTCGAGGTCAGGGCGTAGTTCACCCCTCCACTTT; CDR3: CASSYSRSGRSSPLHF
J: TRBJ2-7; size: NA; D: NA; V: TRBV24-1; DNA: TGTGCCACCAGTCGTACCTGGACAGACACAAACCCCCGCGAGCAGTACTTC; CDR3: CATSRTWTDTNPREQYF
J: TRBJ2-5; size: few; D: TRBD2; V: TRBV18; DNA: TGTGCCAGCTCACTATACCAGAGCGGGAGGCGAGAGACCCAGTACTTC; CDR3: CASSLYQSGRRETQYF
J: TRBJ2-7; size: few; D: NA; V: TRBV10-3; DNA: TGTGCCATCAGTGCAGGCTACGAGCAGTACTTC; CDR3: CAISAGYEQYF
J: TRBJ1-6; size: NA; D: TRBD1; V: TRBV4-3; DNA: TGCGCCAGCAGCCAAGTAGGGGGCAATTCACCCCTCCACTTT; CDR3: CASSQVGGNSPLHF
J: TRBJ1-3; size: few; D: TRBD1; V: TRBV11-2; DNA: TGTGCCAGCAGCCACTTGGGACAGGGGGCATATGGAAACACCATATATTTT; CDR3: CASSHLGQGAYGNTIYF
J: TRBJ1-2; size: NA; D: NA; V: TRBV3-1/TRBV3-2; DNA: TGTGCCAGCAGCCAAGCGACAGGATCTAACTATGGCTACACCTTC; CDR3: CASSQATGSNYGYTF
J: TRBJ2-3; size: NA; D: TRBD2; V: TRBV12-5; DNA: TGTGCTAGTGGTTTGGGGACTAGCGGGAGACCCACAGATACGCAGTATTTT; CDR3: CASGLGTSGRPTDTQYF
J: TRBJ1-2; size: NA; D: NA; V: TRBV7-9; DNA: TGTGCCAGCAGCTTCGACAGCCCCTATGGCTACACCTTC; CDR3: CASSFDSPYGYTF
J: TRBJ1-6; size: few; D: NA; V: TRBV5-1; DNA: TGCGCCAGCAGCCTCGGACAGACTAATTCACCCCTCCACTTT; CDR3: CASSLGQTNSPLHF
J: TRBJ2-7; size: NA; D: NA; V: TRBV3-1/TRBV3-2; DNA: TGTGCCAGCAGCCTACACTCCTACGAGCAGTACTTC; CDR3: CASSLHSYEQYF
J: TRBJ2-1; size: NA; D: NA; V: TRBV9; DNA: TGTGCCAGCAGCGTTTCTGTGAGGCCTAATGAGCAGTTCTTC; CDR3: CASSVSVRPNEQFF
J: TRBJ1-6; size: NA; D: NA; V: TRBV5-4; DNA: TGTGCCAGCGGTCAGGGGTTTTCACCCCTCCACTTT; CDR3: CASGQGFSPLHF
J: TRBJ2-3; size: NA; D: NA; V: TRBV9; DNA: TGTGCCAGCAGCGTAGGTTTTAGCGGCACAGATACGCAGTATTTT; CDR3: CASSVGFSGTDTQYF
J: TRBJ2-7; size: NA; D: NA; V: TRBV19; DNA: TGTGCCAGTAGTATGTCAGGGTCCTTCTCCTACGAGCAGTACTTC; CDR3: CASSMSGSFSYEQYF
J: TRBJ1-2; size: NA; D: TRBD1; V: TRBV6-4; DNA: TGTGCCAGCAGTGACCTGGCAGGGGGTGACTATGGCTACACCTTC; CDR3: CASSDLAGGDYGYTF